This TCR beta chain was profiled in a study of blood T cell repertoires in COVID-19. Study context: Sources were T cells, B-cell-depleted T cells, or PBMCs; the material itself was cDNA or gDNA.

This CDR3 has 13 amino acids. V trimming: 3 bases; J trimming: 5 bases; junction bases outside the gene matches: 3. Germline-derived CDR1 and CDR2 are KGHSH and LQKENI. Per the original methods: Nucleated cell number was recorded as an estimate derived from reference gene primer amplification. This table comes from immunoSEQ multiplex PCR, and its TCRdb copy is limited to in-frame clones, with some not included. D and trimming were read from the DNA, whereas the V and J calls and clone size are those reported in that table. Altogether about 150,000 clones are present, around 83% being singletons, with the ten largest covering about 12%.

The clonotype originates from a woman aged 60-70 years with COVID-19, enrolled during active disease. What was sequenced was peripheral blood. The chain couples TRBV18 to TRBJ1-2; 7 bases align to TRBD1. The CDR3 bases are TGTGCCAGCTCACCCGACAGGGAGTATGGCTACACCTTC. Encoded protein: CASSPDREYGYTF.